These 27 T cell receptor beta chains originate from one sample sequenced in a study of blood T cell repertoires in COVID-19 (dated by TCRdb to the early 2020s). Receptor libraries were prepared by the immunoSEQ multiplex PCR assay. The immuneACCESS repertoire file appears here via TCRdb, limited to in-frame rearrangements. These files lack a portion of the clones; in checked studies, under half of the deficit traces to unresolved V genes, and the cause of the others is not known. The sample yields 200,000 or so clones; nearly 90% were counted once. The ten biggest clones cover over 15% of the sample. Sequencing input: peripheral blood. The receptor set was obtained from a middle-aged man with COVID-19, enrolled during active disease.

The chain joins TRBV29-1 to TRBJ2-1; the match to TRBD2 covers 7 bases. From germline, CDR1 is SQVTM and CDR2 ANQGSEA. There are 12 residues in the CDR3. After removal of 5 bases from V and 7 bases from J, the junction contained 5 bases not matched to a gene. As DNA, the CDR3 is TGCAGCGTTAACCCACTAGCGAATGAGCAGTTCTTC. Translated: CSVNPLANEQFF.

The V gene is TRBV23-1, the J gene TRBJ2-7; 7 positions agree with TRBD1. TRBV23-1 is treated as an ORF (open reading frame) with a function not yet certain. This CDR3 contains 16 residues. V lost 0 bases, J lost 5 bases, and 10 bases stayed unmatched. The chain's CDR3 is CASSQSGSQGDNEQYF. CDR3 coding DNA: TGCGCCAGCAGTCAATCGGGATCCCAGGGGGATAACGAGCAGTACTTC.

This rearrangement joins TRBV7-3 to TRBJ2-1; tentative D call: TRBD1 (6 bases). Germline V gives CDR1 SGHTA, CDR2 FQGTGA. The CDR3 contains 14 residues. Trimming removed 4 bases at V and 4 bases at J, with 11 bases between. CDR3 in DNA: TGTGCCAGCAGCTCGGACAGCCGGTACAATGAGCAGTTCTTC. Translating it yields CASSSDSRYNEQFF.

The CDR3 coding sequence is TGTGCCAGCGACCTAGCGGTGAGCGGGACCCAGTACTTC. This encodes CASDLAVSGTQYF. V gene TRBV6-5 combines with J gene TRBJ2-5; 7 nucleotides align to TRBD2. Germline V gives CDR1 MNHEY, CDR2 SVGAGI. This CDR3 contains 13 residues. Germline trimming cut 8 bases from V and 7 bases from J; bases unmatched to any gene: 10.

The CDR3, as DNA: TGTGCCAGCAGGCAAAACCGGGGAACCGGGTTCTTC. Translated, it gives CASRQNRGTGFF. The J gene is TRBJ2-1, the V gene TRBV11-2; D perhaps matches TRBD2 (5 bases). Between the trimmed V and J ends, which lost 6 bases and 15 bases, there was a span of 18 bases. The CDR3 runs 12 residues. Germline CDR1 and CDR2: SGHAT and FQNNGV. Full variable domain (outside the CDR3, taken from reference TRBV11-2 and TRBJ2-1): EAGVAQSPRYKIIEKRQSVAFWCNPISGHATLYWYQQILGQGPKLLIQFQNNGVVDDSQLPKDRFSAERLKGVDSTLKIQPAKLEDSAVYLCASRQNRGTGFFGPGTRLTVL.

The genes are TRBV10-3 and TRBJ2-2; 8 bases match TRBD1. Germline CDR1 is ENHRY and CDR2 is SYGVKD. V shed 1 base, J shed 2 bases, and the junction held 3 bases outside the gene matches. The CDR3 is 16 residues long. CDR3 coding DNA: TGTGCCATCAGTGAGTGGGGACAGGTTAACACCGGGGAGCTGTTTTTT. The encoded protein is CAISEWGQVNTGELFF.

The chain joins TRBV4-1 to TRBJ2-5, with a weak D call TRBD2 (6 bases). Trimming took 1 base from V and 8 from J, leaving 17 bases between them. Germline CDR1 and CDR2: MGHRA and YSYEKL. The CDR3 spans 15 residues. The CDR3 DNA reads TGCGCCAGCAGCCAAGTGTCGGCGGGGTCCTCAACCCAGTACTTC. This gives the protein CASSQVSAGSSTQYF.

V and J are TRBV7-3 and TRBJ2-2; perhaps TRBD1 as D (6 bases). Trimming took 7 bases from V and 1 from J, leaving 10 bases between them. This CDR3 spans 14 amino acids. From germline, CDR1 is SGHTA and CDR2 FQGTGA. DNA for the CDR3: TGTGCCAGCAAAACAGGGAGGAACACCGGGGAGCTGTTTTTT. Protein product: CASKTGRNTGELFF. The entire variable domain, with the rest obtained from reference TRBV7-3 and TRBJ2-2, is as follows: GAGVSQTPSNKVTEKGKYVELRCDPISGHTALYWYRQSLGQGPEFLIYFQGTGAADDSGLPNDRFFAVRPEGSVSTLKIQRTERGDSAVYLCASKTGRNTGELFFGEGSRLTVL.

This chain connects TRBV4-3 to TRBJ1-2; 10 bases agree with TRBD1. The CDR3 totals 15 residues. After removal of 0 bases from V and 8 bases from J, the junction contained 6 bases not matched to a gene. Germline assignment: CDR1 LGHNA and CDR2 YSLEER. CDR3 nucleotide sequence: TGCGCCAGCAGCCAAGAGAGACAGGGGGCGAGGGGCTACACCTTC. It codes for CASSQERQGARGYTF.

The chain joins TRBV30 to TRBJ1-5; 11 nucleotides match TRBD1. The junction had 3 bases not matched to a gene; V was cut back by 0 bases and J by 5 bases. The germline V gene encodes CDR1 GTSNPN and CDR2 SVGIG (reference sequence). The CDR3 is made up of 15 amino acids. As DNA, the CDR3 is TGTGCCTGGAGTGTCGGGACAGGGGGTCATCAGCCCCAGCATTTT. As protein: CAWSVGTGGHQPQHF.

The chain uses TRBV5-1 and TRBJ2-7; tentative D call: TRBD1 (6 bases). Deletions cut 4 bases from V and 2 bases from J, with 16 bases between. Germline CDR1 and CDR2: SGHRS and YFSETQ. CDR3 length: 15 amino acids. The CDR3 region is CASSATGLVTYEQYF. DNA of the CDR3: TGCGCCAGCAGCGCGACAGGACTGGTGACCTACGAGCAGTACTTC. Based on the CDR3 plus reference TRBV5-1 and TRBJ2-7, the full variable domain is KAGVTQTPRYLIKTRGQQVTLSCSPISGHRSVSWYQQTPGQGLQFLFEYFSETQRNKGNFPGRFSGRQFSNSRSEMNVSTLELGDSALYLCASSATGLVTYEQYFGPGTRLTVT.

V and J are TRBV5-1 and TRBJ1-2; the D gene is possibly TRBD1 (5 bases). Germline CDR1 and CDR2: SGHRS and YFSETQ. The CDR3 has 15 amino acids. The ends were cut back, 0 bases at V and 6 bases at J, with 15 bases in the middle. CDR3 DNA: TGCGCCAGCAGCTTGGTCCAGGGAGGAACCGATGGCTACACCTTC. Protein product: CASSLVQGGTDGYTF.

The chain carries TRBV24-1 and TRBJ1-1; maybe TRBD1 (5 bases). Trimming removed 9 bases at V and 3 bases at J, with 16 bases between. The CDR3 covers 14 residues. Germline V gene sequence: CDR1 KGHDR, CDR2 SFDVKD. The CDR3 coding sequence is TGTGCCACCCGACCCCCGGGGGGGGACACTGAAGCTTTCTTT. Amino acid sequence: CATRPPGGDTEAFF.

The chain carries TRBV27 and TRBJ1-5, with 7 bases lining up with TRBD1. CDR1 is MNHEY and CDR2 is SMNVEV in the germline V gene (reference sequence). This CDR3 is 15 amino acids long. V lost 5 bases to trimming and J lost 0 bases; unmatched junction nucleotides: 4. CDR3 nucleotide sequence: TGTGCCAGCAGTATCACAGGGGTTAGCAATCAGCCCCAGCATTTT. Its protein product is CASSITGVSNQPQHF.

This clone was detected only once. The chain recombines TRBV4-1 with TRBJ2-7; TRBD1 matches at 11 bases. The CDR3 sequence is 15 residues long. The V gene end was trimmed by 0 bases and the J gene end by 8 bases; junction bases not matched to a gene: 6. From germline, CDR1 is MGHRA and CDR2 YSYEKL. The CDR3 region has the DNA TGCGCCAGCAGCCAAGATGGGGACAGGGGGAGAAAGCAGTACTTC. It specifies CASSQDGDRGRKQYF.

Here the CDR3 DNA reads TGTGCCAGCAGCACAAACCTAGGCACCGGGGAGCTGTTTTTT. Translating gives CASSTNLGTGELFF. The chain carries TRBV7-2 and TRBJ2-2; D is unclear. This CDR3 is built from 14 residues. From germline, CDR1 is SGHTA and CDR2 FQGNSA. V was trimmed by 5 bases and J by 4 bases, leaving 11 bases between them.

The rearrangement joins TRBV5-1 to TRBJ1-3; D unclear. CDR3 length: 17 residues. V was pared by 0 bases and J by 0 bases, with 13 bases between. Germline assignment: CDR1 SGHRS and CDR2 YFSETQ. The CDR3 reads CASSLDGSDYSGNTIYF. The DNA of the CDR3 is TGCGCCAGCAGCTTGGATGGATCAGACTACTCTGGAAACACCATATATTTT. The variable domain in full, completed from reference TRBV5-1 and TRBJ1-3, reads KAGVTQTPRYLIKTRGQQVTLSCSPISGHRSVSWYQQTPGQGLQFLFEYFSETQRNKGNFPGRFSGRQFSNSRSEMNVSTLELGDSALYLCASSLDGSDYSGNTIYFGEGSWLTVV.

This clone came up once. V and J are TRBV12-3 or TRBV12-4 and TRBJ2-2; TRBD1 aligns across 8 bases. The V gene end was trimmed by 6 bases and the J gene end by 4 bases; junction bases not matched to a gene: 1. The CDR3 sequence is 13 residues long. CDR3 amino acids: CASRTGGTGELFF. The CDR3 bases are TGTGCCAGCAGAACAGGGGGCACCGGGGAGCTGTTTTTT.

The genes are TRBV13 and TRBJ1-1; 10 nucleotides align to TRBD1. The germline V gene encodes CDR1 PRHDT and CDR2 FYEKMQ (reference sequence). J lost 6 bases, V lost 4 bases, and 5 bases had no gene match. This CDR3 is 14 amino acids long. The CDR3 protein is CASSSGQGMAEAFF. DNA of the CDR3: TGTGCCAGCAGCTCGGGACAGGGGATGGCTGAAGCTTTCTTT.

The count of this clone is one. The rearrangement uses TRBV2 and TRBJ2-1; D may be TRBD2 (7 bases). Germline V CDR1 and CDR2: SNHLY, FYNNEI. This CDR3 has 14 residues. V lost 8 bases and J lost 0, with 11 bases in between. As DNA, the CDR3 is TGTGCCAGCCAGAGGGGGGGCTCCTACAATGAGCAGTTCTTC. This gives the protein CASQRGGSYNEQFF.

The J gene is TRBJ2-2, the V gene TRBV19; 11 bases align to TRBD1. Unmatched junction bases numbered 9, after V lost 5 bases and J lost 4 bases. This CDR3 contains 17 residues. CDR1 is LNHDA and CDR2 is SQIVND in the germline V gene (reference sequence). Here the CDR3 DNA reads TGTGCCAGTAGTCCGTACGGGACAGGGGGGAGCACCGGGGAGCTGTTTTTT. This gives the protein CASSPYGTGGSTGELFF. Based on the CDR3 plus reference TRBV19 and TRBJ2-2, the full variable domain is DGGITQSPKYLFRKEGQNVTLSCEQNLNHDAMYWYRQDPGQGLRLIYYSQIVNDFQKGDIAEGYSVSREKKESFPLTVTSAQKNPTAFYLCASSPYGTGGSTGELFFGEGSRLTVL.

V usage is TRBV6-4 and J usage is TRBJ2-2; possible D gene TRBD2, 6 bases. V gave up 5 bases and J gave up 4 bases, with 11 bases separating them. CDR1 MRHNA and CDR2 SNTAGT come from the germline V gene. The CDR3 covers 14 residues. The CDR3 nucleotides read TGTGCCAGCAGTCCGGAGGGGCTCACCGGGGAGCTGTTTTTT. Residues: CASSPEGLTGELFF.

The chain recombines TRBV19 with TRBJ2-1, with D hard to call. Trimming stripped 5 bases from V and 4 bases from J, with 3 bases between. The CDR3 consists of 11 residues. Germline CDR1 LNHDA, CDR2 SQIVND (reference sequence). CDR3 coding DNA: TGTGCCAGTAGTTCATACAATGAGCAGTTCTTC. This codes for CASSSYNEQFF.

J is TRBJ1-4 and V is TRBV10-3, with 7 bases identical to TRBD1. Losses at the gene ends were 7 bases for V and 4 bases for J; bases not matched to a gene: 6. The CDR3 totals 14 residues. Germline CDR1 is ENHRY and CDR2 is SYGVKD. The CDR3 region is CAIIRTGVNEKLFF. In nucleotides, the CDR3 is TGTGCCATCATCAGAACAGGGGTTAATGAAAAACTGTTTTTT.

The chain joins TRBV4-1 to TRBJ1-1, with a tentative D call TRBD1 (6 bases). Trimming cost V 7 bases and J 1 base, with 19 bases left between them. The CDR3 totals 16 residues. Germline CDR1 MGHRA, CDR2 YSYEKL. The CDR3 nucleotides are TGCGCCAGCACCCCTATGGGGGCAGGGTCGAACACTGAAGCTTTCTTT. Translating it yields CASTPMGAGSNTEAFF.

V and J are TRBV27 and TRBJ2-1, with 10 bases that match TRBD1. Germline trimming cut 4 bases from V and 7 bases from J; bases unmatched to any gene: 1. The CDR3 extends over 13 amino acids. Germline CDR1 and CDR2: MNHEY and SMNVEV (reference sequence). CDR3 amino acids: CASSWGQGNEQFF. In DNA form, the CDR3 reads TGTGCCAGCAGTTGGGGACAGGGGAATGAGCAGTTCTTC.

The V gene is TRBV2, the J gene TRBJ2-1; TRBD2 aligns across 8 bases. CDR3 size: 13 residues. The ends lost 5 bases at V and 10 bases at J; junction bases unmatched: 7. CDR1 is SNHLY and CDR2 is FYNNEI in the germline V gene. This CDR3 is CASSLDLAGEQFF. In DNA, the CDR3 is TGTGCCAGCAGTCTCGACTTAGCGGGGGAGCAGTTCTTC.